Presented here are 3 T cell receptor beta chains from one specimen sequenced in a study of T cell responses to AZD1222 COVID-19 vaccine. Clones were read by immunoSEQ multiplex PCR, and TCRdb kept only the in-frame ones, dropping some. The repertoire holds 95,000 to 150,000 clones, with 75% to 90% as singletons. Sequencing used peripheral blood, obtained on day 0 of AZD1222 vaccination. These receptors all stem from an adult in good health.

This sequence joins TRBV9 and TRBJ2-3; no reliable D call. The germline V gene encodes CDR1 SGDLS and CDR2 YYNGEE. This CDR3 comprises 14 residues. The V end was cut by 0 bases, the J end by 1 base, with 6 bases between. In nucleotides, the CDR3 is TGTGCCAGCAGCGTAGACGGCCGCACAGATACGCAGTATTTT. It codes for CASSVDGRTDTQYF.

The gene calls are TRBV19 and TRBJ2-1; D uncertain. Looked up from germline, CDR1 is LNHDA and CDR2 is SQIVND (reference sequence). The V gene lost 5 bases and the J gene lost 8 bases, with 19 bases spanning the gap. This CDR3 is built from 15 residues. The CDR3 DNA reads TGTGCCAGTAGTCCCCGTGGCGGTCTCGGCGATGAGCAGTTCTTC. It codes for CASSPRGGLGDEQFF.

The V call is TRBV28, the J call TRBJ1-5; tentatively, D is TRBD1 (5 bases). CDR1 is MDHEN and CDR2 is SYDVKM in the germline V gene. Trimming cost V 2 bases and J 5 bases, with 10 bases left between them. The CDR3 covers 14 residues. The CDR3 nucleotides read TGTGCCAGCAGTTTAAGACAGTTCTATCAGCCCCAGCATTTT. Translating it yields CASSLRQFYQPQHF.